The rows below give T cell receptor beta chains drawn from one sample of a study of vaccination and CD4 T cells after COVID-19. TCRdb processed the PCR reads anew with MiXCR; each CDR3 protein has one entry. The sample consists of about 10,000 distinct CDR3 sequences, 35% to 50% of them appearing once. The antigens for these receptors are not known. Sequenced: CD4+ T cells from blood, cultured in vitro. The receptors were sampled from a human donor who had recovered from COVID-19. The CDR3 runs from the conserved cysteine through the conserved F or W. A D gene is named only where the DNA matches it firmly. Clone size is shown for a subset of rows, as once, few, many or a class of expanded clone.

j_call d_call v_call clone_size cdr3_aa cdr3_nt
TRBJ2-3 . TRBV20-1 . CSARALAESDTQYF TGCAGTGCTAGAGCCTTGGCGGAATCAGATACGCAGTATTTT
TRBJ2-3 . TRBV10-2 . CASREGHSTDTQYF TGCGCCAGCAGGGAGGGACACAGCACAGATACGCAGTATTTT
TRBJ2-3 TRBD1 TRBV24-1 few CATSDPGQGAYTQYF TGTGCCACCAGTGATCCCGGACAGGGGGCCTATACGCAGTATTTT
TRBJ1-3 TRBD1 TRBV7-2 . CASSLVPGGSRNTIYF TGTGCCAGCAGCTTAGTACCAGGGGGTAGTCGAAACACCATATATTTT
TRBJ2-5 . TRBV30 medium-sized CAWSGDQETQYF TGTGCCTGGAGTGGCGACCAAGAGACCCAGTACTTC
TRBJ1-1 . TRBV11-2 . CASSLTGYTEAFF TGTGCCAGCAGCTTAACTGGGTACACTGAAGCTTTCTTT
TRBJ1-5 . TRBV6-2/TRBV6-3 . CASSPGTPNSNQPQHF TGTGCCAGCAGTCCAGGGACGCCGAATAGCAATCAGCCCCAGCATTTT
TRBJ2-3 TRBD1 TRBV5-1 once CASSSSGTGQPDTQYF TGCGCCAGCAGCTCTTCCGGGACAGGCCAGCCAGATACGCAGTATTTT
TRBJ1-6 TRBD1 TRBV30 few CAWSAPDRGFPGSPLHF TGTGCCTGGAGCGCTCCCGACAGGGGTTTTCCGGGATCACCCCTCCACTTT
TRBJ1-1 . TRBV20-1 . CSATPRSMNTEAFF TGCAGTGCTACCCCCCGGAGCATGAACACTGAAGCTTTCTTT
TRBJ2-1 TRBD1 TRBV6-1 few CASTLQGNEQFF TGTGCCAGCACCCTACAGGGGAATGAGCAGTTCTTC
TRBJ1-1 TRBD1 TRBV3-1 . CASSQKIVRTGANTEAFF TGTGCCAGCAGCCAGAAAATTGTACGGACAGGGGCGAACACTGAAGCTTTCTTT
TRBJ2-3 TRBD2 TRBV2 large CASSGASSGTQYF TGTGCCAGCAGTGGGGCGTCTAGCGGTACGCAGTATTTT
TRBJ1-1 . TRBV2 . CASGPRTEAFF TGTGCCAGCGGGCCGAGGACTGAAGCTTTCTTT
TRBJ2-2 . TRBV6-1 once CASGLQGGTGELFF TGTGCCAGCGGGTTACAGGGGGGGACCGGGGAGCTGTTTTTT
TRBJ1-1 TRBD1 TRBV20-1 . CSASETGSAFF TGCAGTGCGAGTGAGACAGGGAGTGCTTTCTTT
TRBJ1-6 TRBD1 TRBV2 few CASSDWTGTDPLHF TGTGCCAGCAGTGATTGGACAGGCACTGATCCCCTCCACTTT
TRBJ2-3 TRBD1 TRBV19 . CASSPTGADTQYF TGTGCCAGTAGTCCGACAGGGGCGGATACGCAGTATTTT
TRBJ2-2 TRBD1 TRBV18 few CASFQGATGELFF TGTGCCAGCTTTCAGGGGGCTACCGGGGAGCTGTTTTTT
TRBJ1-1 . TRBV6-1 few CASRVGGSTEAFF TGTGCCAGCAGAGTTGGGGGATCTACTGAAGCTTTCTTT
TRBJ2-2 TRBD1 TRBV19 . CASSWGTANTGELFF TGTGCCAGTAGTTGGGGGACAGCGAACACCGGGGAGCTGTTTTTT
TRBJ2-5 . TRBV5-1 . CASRRMDQETQYF TGCGCCAGCAGGAGGATGGATCAAGAGACCCAGTACTTC
TRBJ2-7 . TRBV19 . CASRSGPGYEQYF TGTGCCAGTAGATCTGGGCCGGGCTACGAGCAGTACTTC
TRBJ2-2 . TRBV11-1 few CASSPGSGRGGTGELFF TGTGCCAGCAGCCCAGGCTCGGGCAGGGGGGGAACCGGGGAGCTGTTTTTT
TRBJ1-6 . TRBV11-3 . CASSLGDNSPLHF TGTGCCAGCAGCTTAGGGGATAATTCACCCCTCCACTTT
TRBJ2-1 TRBD2 TRBV4-1 . CASSPGLAGGPQSYNEQFF TGCGCCAGCAGCCCGGGACTAGCGGGGGGGCCCCAGTCCTACAATGAGCAGTTCTTC
TRBJ1-5 . TRBV11-2 . CASSLDYYSNQPQHF TGTGCCAGCAGCTTAGACTATTATAGCAATCAGCCCCAGCATTTT
TRBJ2-2 . TRBV6-1 . CASGGGGANTGELFF TGTGCCAGCGGTGGAGGGGGCGCGAACACCGGGGAGCTGTTTTTT
TRBJ1-2 . TRBV11-2 . CASSKPGTPHGYTF TGTGCCAGCAGCAAACCGGGGACACCACATGGCTACACCTTC
TRBJ1-4 TRBD1 TRBV5-4 few CASSFYPGQGNEKLFF TGTGCCAGCAGCTTCTATCCGGGACAGGGGAACGAAAAACTGTTTTTT
TRBJ2-3 . TRBV6-2/TRBV6-3 medium-sized CASTPGDTDTQYF TGTGCCAGCACCCCCGGGGACACAGATACGCAGTATTTT
TRBJ2-6 . TRBV30 medium-sized CACRPISGANVLTF TGTGCCTGCAGACCGATCTCTGGGGCCAACGTCCTGACTTTC
TRBJ2-1 . TRBV20-1 . CSAPSVGPNNEQFF TGCAGTGCTCCCTCGGTGGGCCCCAACAATGAGCAGTTCTTC
TRBJ2-3 TRBD2 TRBV20-1 . CSAAGGGVSTDTQYF TGCAGTGCCGCTGGCGGGGGGGTTAGCACAGATACGCAGTATTTT
TRBJ2-7 . TRBV6-1 . CASSTRPGPIFHEQYF TGTGCCAGCAGTACGCGCCCGGGGCCAATCTTCCACGAGCAGTACTTC
TRBJ1-2 . TRBV6-1 few CASSETTSRGYTF TGTGCCAGCAGTGAAACCACATCTAGGGGCTACACCTTC
TRBJ1-4 . TRBV2 . CASSGQPNEKLFF TGTGCCAGCAGTGGACAGCCTAATGAAAAACTGTTTTTT
TRBJ1-1 . TRBV6-5 . CASSYGRTDYKNTEAFF TGTGCCAGCAGTTACGGAAGGACAGACTATAAGAACACTGAAGCTTTCTTT
TRBJ1-4 . TRBV20-1 . CSARDYRINEKLFF TGCAGTGCTAGAGATTACAGGATAAATGAAAAACTGTTTTTT
TRBJ2-7 . TRBV30 . CAWSVRTSPPHEQYF TGTGCCTGGAGTGTACGAACTAGCCCCCCCCACGAGCAGTACTTC